The table lists the clone carrying this TCR beta chain with many counts. Its target is unknown. This record belongs to a study of response to subunit inactivated influenza vaccine. A single record per CDR3 protein comes from TCRdb applying MiXCR to the RT-PCR reads. The sample records about 520,000 distinct CDR3 sequences, about 7.2% being singletons. General observations from the study: Each seasonal influenza vaccination recruits few new T cells, the authors suggested.

The clonotype comes from a man between 45 and 75 years old who received an inactivated influenza vaccine. This sample comprised PBMCs from blood, obtained less than 30 months after vaccination.

The DNA of the CDR3 is TGCGCCAGCAGCTTGGGTACTATCGGGGAGACCCAGTACTTC. It is translated as CASSLGTIGETQYF. The V gene is TRBV5-1, the J gene TRBJ2-5; D not resolved. The CDR3 loop spans 14 amino acids. Looked up from germline, CDR1 is SGHRS and CDR2 is YFSETQ. The germline V and J ends were trimmed by 0 bases and 5 bases, with 11 bases remaining between them. Using reference TRBV5-1 and TRBJ2-5 for the parts outside the CDR3, the full variable domain is KAGVTQTPRYLIKTRGQQVTLSCSPISGHRSVSWYQQTPGQGLQFLFEYFSETQRNKGNFPGRFSGRQFSNSRSEMNVSTLELGDSALYLCASSLGTIGETQYFGPGTRLLVL.